This entry lists 4 T cell receptor beta chains sequenced from one sample in a study of regulatory T cells in long-lasting Graves disease. Stated time point: newly diagnosed GD, antithyroid drugs for less than 3 months. The TCR library was prepared using RNA isolated from PBMCs. Relying on iRepertoire HTBI primers and Arm-PCR of CDR3 regions, the team built TCR beta libraries. In TCRdb, the multiplex PCR reads were re-called with MiXCR into one record per CDR3 protein. Of about 540,000 distinct CDR3 sequences in the sample, 13% are singletons; the top ten hold 8.5% to 10%. The same data also went into a second study, on T cells in Graves' hyperthyroidism and ophthalmopathy.

The specimen was peripheral blood mononuclear cells (PBMCs), collected at new diagnosis, from a patient treated with antithyroid drugs. The receptors were gathered from a man aged 30 to 39 with Graves disease.

There are many counts of this clonotype. The CDR3 region is CASSRRTATNEKLFF. Here the CDR3 DNA reads TGTGCCAGCTCACGAAGGACGGCAACTAATGAAAAACTGTTTTTT. V and J are TRBV18 and TRBJ1-4; D unresolved. Trimming pared 4 bases from V and 0 bases from J, leaving 9 bases between. Germline loops: CDR1 KGHSH, CDR2 LQKENI. The CDR3 is 15 residues long.

V gene TRBV24-1 combines with J gene TRBJ2-1; TRBD1 is a possible D gene (6 bases). Germline CDR1 reads KGHDR; CDR2 reads SFDVKD. V was clipped by 6 bases and J by 6 bases, with 14 bases between them. CDR3 length equals 14 residues. This chain's CDR3 is CATSPLDSGNEQFF. CDR3 DNA sequence: TGTGCCACCAGTCCGCTGGACAGTGGCAATGAGCAGTTCTTC.

This clonotype was detected a few times. The rearrangement links TRBV20-1 to TRBJ2-5; D remains unclear. From germline, CDR1 is DFQATT and CDR2 SNEGSKA (reference sequence). Trimming took off 5 bases at V and 5 bases at J, with 6 bases between the two ends. There are 10 residues in the CDR3. CDR3: CSALDETQYF. The CDR3 region has the DNA TGCAGTGCTCTCGACGAGACCCAGTACTTC.

This clonotype was picked up many times. The chain recombines TRBV20-1 with TRBJ2-5; a possible D gene is TRBD1 (6 bases). V was cut by 4 bases and J by 3 bases, with 18 bases left in between. The CDR3 consists of 15 residues. Germline-derived CDR1 and CDR2 are DFQATT and SNEGSKA (reference sequence). CDR3 in amino acids: CSATPATGLEETQYF. CDR3 nucleotides: TGCAGTGCTACCCCTGCTACAGGGCTGGAAGAGACCCAGTACTTC.